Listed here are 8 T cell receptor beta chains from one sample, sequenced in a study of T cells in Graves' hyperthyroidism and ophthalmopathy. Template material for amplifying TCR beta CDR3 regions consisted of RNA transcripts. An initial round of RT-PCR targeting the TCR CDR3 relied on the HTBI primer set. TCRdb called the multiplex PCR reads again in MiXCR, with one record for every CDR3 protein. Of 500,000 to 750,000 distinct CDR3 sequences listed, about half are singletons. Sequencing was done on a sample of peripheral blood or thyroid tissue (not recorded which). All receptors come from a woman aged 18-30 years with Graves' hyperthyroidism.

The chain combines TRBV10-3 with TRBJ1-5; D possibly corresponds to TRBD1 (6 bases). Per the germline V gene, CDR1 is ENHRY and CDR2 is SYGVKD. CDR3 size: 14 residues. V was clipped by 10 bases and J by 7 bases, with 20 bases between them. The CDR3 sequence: CASRQPGVRQPQHF. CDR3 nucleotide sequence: TGTGCCAGCAGACAGCCAGGGGTAAGGCAGCCCCAGCATTTT.

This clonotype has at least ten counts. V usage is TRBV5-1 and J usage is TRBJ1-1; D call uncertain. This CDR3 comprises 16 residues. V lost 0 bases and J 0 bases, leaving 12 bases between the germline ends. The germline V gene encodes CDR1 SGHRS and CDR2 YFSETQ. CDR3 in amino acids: CASSLDPDFMNTEAFF. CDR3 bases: TGCGCCAGCAGCTTGGATCCGGATTTCATGAACACTGAAGCTTTCTTT.

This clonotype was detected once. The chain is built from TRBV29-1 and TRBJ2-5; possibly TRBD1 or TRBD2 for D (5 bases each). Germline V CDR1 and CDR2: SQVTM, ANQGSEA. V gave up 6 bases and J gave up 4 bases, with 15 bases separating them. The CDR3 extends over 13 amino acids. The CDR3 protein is CSVETGGGETQYF. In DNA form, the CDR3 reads TGCAGCGTGGAAACAGGAGGCGGAGAGACCCAGTACTTC. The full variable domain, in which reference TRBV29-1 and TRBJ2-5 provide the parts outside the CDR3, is SAVISQKPSRDICQRGTSLTIQCQVDSQVTMMFWYRQQPGQSLTLIATANQGSEATYESGFVIDKFPISRPNLTFSTLTVSNMSPEDSSIYLCSVETGGGETQYFGPGTRLLVL.

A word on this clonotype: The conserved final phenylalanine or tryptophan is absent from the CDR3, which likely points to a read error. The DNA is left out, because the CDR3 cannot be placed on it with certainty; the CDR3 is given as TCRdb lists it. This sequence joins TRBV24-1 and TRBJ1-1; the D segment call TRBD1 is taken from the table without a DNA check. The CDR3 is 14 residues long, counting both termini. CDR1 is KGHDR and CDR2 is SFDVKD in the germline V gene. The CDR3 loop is CATSDAGIGTEALL.

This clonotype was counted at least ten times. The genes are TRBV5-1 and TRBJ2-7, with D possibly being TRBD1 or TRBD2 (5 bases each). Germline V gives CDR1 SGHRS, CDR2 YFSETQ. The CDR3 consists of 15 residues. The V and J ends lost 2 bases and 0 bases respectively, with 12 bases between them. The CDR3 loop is CASSFRDDLSYEQYF. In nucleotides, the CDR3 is TGCGCCAGCAGCTTCCGGGACGACCTCTCCTACGAGCAGTACTTC.

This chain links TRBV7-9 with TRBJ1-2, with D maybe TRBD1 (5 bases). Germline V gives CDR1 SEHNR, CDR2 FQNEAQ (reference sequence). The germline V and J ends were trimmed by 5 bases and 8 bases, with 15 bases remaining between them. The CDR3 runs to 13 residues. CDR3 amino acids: CASSPGSTGGYTF. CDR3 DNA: TGTGCCAGCAGCCCAGGGTCTACGGGAGGCTACACCTTC.

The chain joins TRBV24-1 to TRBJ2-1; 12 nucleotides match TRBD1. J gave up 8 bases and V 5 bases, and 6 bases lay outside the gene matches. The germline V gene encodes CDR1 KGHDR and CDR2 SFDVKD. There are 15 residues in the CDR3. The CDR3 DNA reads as TGTGCCACCAGTGGCACCGGGACAGGGGGCCATGAGCAGTTCTTC. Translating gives CATSGTGTGGHEQFF.

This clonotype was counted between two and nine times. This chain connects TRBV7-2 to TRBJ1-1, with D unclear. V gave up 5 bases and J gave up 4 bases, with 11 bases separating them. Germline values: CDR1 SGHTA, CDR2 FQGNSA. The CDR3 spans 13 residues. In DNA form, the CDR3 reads TGTGCCAGCAGCCGCAGCGGTGGCACTGAAGCTTTCTTT. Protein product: CASSRSGGTEAFF.